Following are 24 T cell receptor beta chains from one sample sequenced in a study of blood T cells in healthy people across ages. Using a J-beta primer mix together with a sample-barcoded 5' primer, a second PCR was run for roughly 6 to 12 cycles. TCRdb re-called the 5' RACE reads with MiXCR, one entry per CDR3 protein. The data show approximately 800,000 distinct CDR3 sequences, roughly 56% seen once. Source material: blood. The receptor source for this set is a man aged 40-55 years in good health.

This chain connects TRBV11-2 to TRBJ2-7; maybe TRBD1 (6 bases). CDR3 length equals 17 residues. V was pared by 1 base and J by 2 bases, with 18 bases between. Germline-derived CDR1 and CDR2 are SGHAT and FQNNGV. CDR3: CASSLVQGTDKTYEQYF. DNA of the CDR3: TGTGCCAGCAGCTTAGTCCAGGGGACCGACAAGACCTACGAGCAGTACTTC.

The chain carries TRBV27 and TRBJ2-4; D call uncertain. V was trimmed by 0 bases and J by 0 bases, leaving 12 bases between them. Germline V gene data show CDR1 as MNHEY and CDR2 as SMNVEV (reference sequence). CDR3 length: 17 amino acids. The CDR3 protein is CASSLSGGLTAKNIQYF. As DNA, the CDR3 is TGTGCCAGCAGTTTATCGGGCGGCCTGACAGCCAAAAACATTCAGTACTTC.

This clonotype rates as medium-sized. The chain employs TRBV29-1 and TRBJ1-2, with a possible D match to TRBD1 (5 bases). CDR1 is SQVTM and CDR2 is ANQGSEA in the germline V gene. CDR3 length: 14 residues. Trimming removed 0 bases from V and 7 bases from J, with 15 bases in between. CDR3 protein: CSVEEAIAGSGYTF. CDR3 nucleotide sequence: TGCAGCGTTGAAGAGGCCATAGCAGGGTCTGGCTACACCTTC.

This clonotype was detected a few times. The rearrangement uses TRBV5-1 and TRBJ2-7; 7 bases map to TRBD1. The J call may be mistaken, given a closer DNA end match to TRBJ2-5. Looked up from germline, CDR1 is SGHRS and CDR2 is YFSETQ. The CDR3 has 16 residues. The CDR3 is CASSLALGDSLETQYF. CDR3 sequence (DNA): TGCGCCAGCAGCTTGGCCCTGGGGGACAGCTTAGAGACCCAGTACTTC.

The chain recombines TRBV4-1 with TRBJ2-3, with D tentatively TRBD2 (5 bases). With 11 bases removed from V and 4 bases from J, the gap between germline ends came to 19 bases. The CDR3 has 14 amino acids. Germline lookup yields CDR1 MGHRA and CDR2 YSYEKL. This CDR3 reads CASAVTNGADTQYF. The CDR3 DNA reads as TGCGCCTCAGCCGTAACCAACGGGGCAGATACGCAGTATTTT.

V is TRBV29-1 and J is TRBJ2-3; D is perhaps TRBD1 (6 bases). The CDR3 contains 13 residues. CDR1 and CDR2 (germline): SQVTM, ANQGSEA. The V and J ends lost 7 bases and 4 bases respectively, with 15 bases between them. CDR3 sequence (DNA): TGCAGCGCTGAGACAGGATTCTCAGATACGCAGTATTTT. Its protein is CSAETGFSDTQYF.

This clonotype was seen only a few times. V usage is TRBV20-1 and J usage is TRBJ2-1; D may be TRBD1 or TRBD2 (5 bases each). The CDR3 extends over 14 amino acids. Trimming cost V 1 base and J 3 bases, with 10 bases left between them. Germline V gene sequence: CDR1 DFQATT, CDR2 SNEGSKA (reference sequence). CDR3 DNA: TGCAGTGCTAGAGGGGACCGGGTCTACAATGAGCAGTTCTTC. Translating it yields CSARGDRVYNEQFF.

In its sample, this clonotype was seen a few times. The rearrangement joins TRBV12-3 or TRBV12-4 to TRBJ2-3, with TRBD2 as a possible D gene (6 bases). This CDR3 region has 15 residues. Between the trimmed V and J ends, which lost 5 bases and 0 bases, there was a span of 12 bases. The DNA of the CDR3 is TGTGCCAGCAGTCTTCTAGCGCCAAGCACAGATACGCAGTATTTT. Translated: CASSLLAPSTDTQYF.

The chain uses TRBV20-1 and TRBJ1-5; weak D call: TRBD1 (6 bases). The CDR3 totals 15 residues. V was cut by 6 bases and J by 5 bases, with 20 bases left in between. The V gene's germline CDR1 is DFQATT and CDR2 SNEGSKA (reference sequence). The CDR3 DNA follows: TGCAGTGCCATCTACAGGGAAGGGTTCGATCAGCCCCAGCATTTT. It yields the protein CSAIYREGFDQPQHF.

This clonotype was seen only a few times. The chain couples TRBV5-1 to TRBJ2-1, with D perhaps assigned TRBD1 or TRBD2 (6 bases each). Trimming pared 0 bases from V and 6 bases from J, leaving 16 bases between. Germline V lookup: CDR1 SGHRS, CDR2 YFSETQ. The CDR3 covers 16 residues. The CDR3 is CASSLVYGGPRNEQFF. CDR3 nucleotides: TGCGCCAGCAGCTTGGTATACGGGGGCCCTCGCAATGAGCAGTTCTTC.

The sample holds a few counts of this clonotype. The rearrangement uses TRBV7-6 and TRBJ1-1; D remains unclear. Germline-derived CDR1 and CDR2 are SGHVS and FNYEAQ. The CDR3 length is 15 residues. Trimming took off 1 base at V and 0 bases at J, with 9 bases between the two ends. DNA for the CDR3: TGTGCCAGCAGCTTAGGTACAGACATGAACACTGAAGCTTTCTTT. Its protein product is CASSLGTDMNTEAFF.

The genes are TRBV20-1 and TRBJ2-3, with TRBD2 matching over 7 bases. The CDR3 covers 17 residues. Germline values: CDR1 DFQATT, CDR2 SNEGSKA (reference sequence). Trimming removed 0 bases from V and 0 bases from J; junction bases left unmatched: 9. The CDR3: CSARDRPLATSTDTQYF. CDR3 DNA sequence: TGCAGTGCTAGAGATCGGCCACTAGCGACTAGCACAGATACGCAGTATTTT.

The genes are TRBV15 and TRBJ1-2, with D unclear. V lost 0 bases and J lost 3, with 14 bases in between. This CDR3 spans 16 amino acids. CDR1 and CDR2 from the germline V gene are LNHNV and YYDKDF (reference sequence). The CDR3 DNA reads as TGTGCCACCAGCAGAGAGGGCCTTTACAGAGACTATGGCTACACCTTC. This translates into CATSREGLYRDYGYTF.

The table lists this clonotype with many counts. V usage is TRBV10-2 and J usage is TRBJ1-2; D is ambiguous. V was trimmed by 0 bases and J by 1 base, leaving 6 bases between them. Germline V CDR1 and CDR2: WSHSY, SAAADI. This CDR3 region has 14 residues. The CDR3 region has the DNA TGCGCCAGCAGTGAGTCGACAAATAACTATGGCTACACCTTC. It yields the protein CASSESTNNYGYTF.

The rearrangement links TRBV6-4 to TRBJ2-1; weak D call: TRBD2 (6 bases). Germline-derived CDR1 and CDR2 are MRHNA and SNTAGT. The CDR3 consists of 14 residues. V was trimmed by 4 bases and J by 8 bases, leaving 15 bases between them. CDR3 DNA sequence: TGTGCCAGCAGTGTTGGAGGGCCGGGGGATGAGCAGTTCTTC. Protein product: CASSVGGPGDEQFF.

The chain carries TRBV9 and TRBJ2-7, with D maybe TRBD2 (5 bases). Trimming stripped 4 bases from V and 4 bases from J, with 15 bases between. CDR1 SGDLS and CDR2 YYNGEE come from the germline V gene. The CDR3 runs 14 residues. In nucleotides, the CDR3 is TGTGCCAGCAGCCCGGACTTGGGGTTTTACGAGCAGTACTTC. Translating gives CASSPDLGFYEQYF.

The V gene is TRBV12-3 or TRBV12-4, the J gene TRBJ2-7, with 9 bases that match TRBD2. The CDR3 consists of 15 residues. V lost 6 bases and J lost 4; bases outside the gene matches: 10. The CDR3 sequence: CASRRGRAGGYEQYF. The CDR3 nucleotides read TGTGCCAGCAGAAGGGGAAGAGCGGGAGGATACGAGCAGTACTTC.

This clonotype turned up a few times. The chain is built from TRBV12-3 or TRBV12-4 and TRBJ2-6; D remains unclear. The CDR3 runs 13 residues. V shed 3 bases and J shed 3 bases, with 3 bases lying between them. CDR3 bases: TGTGCCAGCAGTTTGTATGGGGCCAACGTCCTGACTTTC. Its protein product is CASSLYGANVLTF.

The V call is TRBV20-1, the J call TRBJ2-1; 9 nucleotides align to TRBD2. V dropped 0 bases and J dropped 4; count of bases not matched to a gene: 4. Germline V lookup: CDR1 DFQATT, CDR2 SNEGSKA (reference sequence). The CDR3 runs 15 residues. CDR3 protein: CSARDLTSGYNEQFF. CDR3 DNA sequence: TGCAGTGCTAGAGATCTGACTAGCGGTTACAATGAGCAGTTCTTC.

J is TRBJ2-3 and V is TRBV20-1, with a tentative D call TRBD1 (5 bases). Looked up from germline, CDR1 is DFQATT and CDR2 is SNEGSKA (reference sequence). The length of the CDR3 is 16 residues. The ends were cut back, 0 bases at V and 2 bases at J, with 15 bases in the middle. CDR3 loop: CSAREWTRASTDTQYF. The CDR3 DNA follows: TGCAGTGCTAGAGAGTGGACACGGGCTTCCACAGATACGCAGTATTTT.

The chain employs TRBV20-1 and TRBJ2-5, with 8 positions matching TRBD2. This CDR3 comprises 14 residues. The V and J ends lost 4 bases and 4 bases, in that order; junction bases with no gene match: 8. Germline V gives CDR1 DFQATT, CDR2 SNEGSKA (reference sequence). For the CDR3, the DNA is TGCAGTGCTACCGGGGGGGGCCCTGGAGAGACCCAGTACTTC. It codes for CSATGGGPGETQYF.

This chain joins TRBV5-4 and TRBJ2-5; a possible D gene is TRBD1 (6 bases). Germline values: CDR1 SGHNT, CDR2 YYREEE (reference sequence). The V gene lost 5 bases and the J gene lost 1 base, with 12 bases spanning the gap. The CDR3 spans 14 residues. The CDR3 nucleotides are TGTGCCAGCAGGACAACAGGGATCCAAGAGACCCAGTACTTC. This sequence encodes CASRTTGIQETQYF.

The chain is built from TRBV20-1 and TRBJ2-1; 12 bases are a match to TRBD2. After removal of 0 bases from V and 3 bases from J, the junction contained 6 bases not matched to a gene. This CDR3 comprises 17 residues. Germline V gives CDR1 DFQATT, CDR2 SNEGSKA (reference sequence). CDR3 nucleotides: TGCAGTGCTAGAGATATAGCTAGCGGGAGGGTCTACAATGAGCAGTTCTTC. Translating it yields CSARDIASGRVYNEQFF.

This clonotype showed up just a few times. The chain combines TRBV27 with TRBJ1-1; D not certain. CDR1 and CDR2 from the germline V gene are MNHEY and SMNVEV (reference sequence). The CDR3 consists of 14 residues. Trimming left V 5 bases short and J 7 bases short, with 17 bases between. For the CDR3, the DNA is TGTGCCAGCAGTCTCAATGTGGTCGGAGGTGAAGCTTTCTTT. Protein: CASSLNVVGGEAFF.